Listed below are T cell receptor beta chains from one sample, sequenced in a study of blood T cells in healthy people across ages. TCRdb independently ran MiXCR on the 5' RACE reads; one entry per CDR3 protein. The table has 850,000 to 1,000,000 distinct CDR3 sequences, around 54% seen once. Material: blood. Receptor source: a woman aged 55-69 years in good health. The CDR3 runs from the conserved cysteine through the conserved F or W. A D gene is named only where the DNA matches it firmly. For some rows the clone size is stated as once, few or many, or as a class when expanded; others skip it.

.,.,TRBJ2-1,TRBV4-3,TGCGCCAGCAGCCAAGATAGAATCGGGGCGGAGCCTGCCTACAATGAGCAGTTCTTC,CASSQDRIGAEPAYNEQFF
.,.,TRBJ1-1,TRBV5-1,TGCGCCAGCAGCGCCGTTCAGGGTAAGGCTGAAGCTTTCTTT,CASSAVQGKAEAFF
.,.,TRBJ2-3,TRBV29-1,TGCAGCGTTGACTTCCGGACTTTCGCGCAGTATTTT,CSVDFRTFAQYF
.,.,TRBJ2-7,TRBV6-2/TRBV6-3,TGTGCCAGCACCGGGACGGACGCCTACGAGCAGTACTTC,CASTGTDAYEQYF
.,TRBD1,TRBJ2-5,TRBV5-1,TGCGCCAGCAGTTTCCGGGACAGTGACCTACAAGAGACCCAGTACTTC,CASSFRDSDLQETQYF
.,TRBD1,TRBJ2-1,TRBV5-1,TGCGCCAGCAGCTTGTATTCGGGACAGGGGTACAATGAGCAGTTCTTC,CASSLYSGQGYNEQFF
.,.,TRBJ1-1,TRBV28,TGTGCCAGCAGTTTAATGGGTACAGCTTTCTTT,CASSLMGTAFF
.,.,TRBJ2-3,TRBV18,TGTGCCAGCGCACCAATGGCAGATACGCAGTATTTT,CASAPMADTQYF
once,.,TRBJ1-2,TRBV28,TGTGCCAGCAGCACTGGGGGCCTCTATGGCTACACCTTC,CASSTGGLYGYTF
.,.,TRBJ2-1,TRBV7-8,TGTGCCAGCACCTCGAGGCGGAGCCTGGACAATGAGCAGTTCTTC,CASTSRRSLDNEQFF
.,.,TRBJ2-1,TRBV6-6,TGTGCCAGCAGTTACGGGGACCTCGTGAGGGAGCAGTTCTTC,CASSYGDLVREQFF
.,TRBD2,TRBJ2-1,TRBV24-1,TGTGCCACCAGTTCCCCGACTAGCGGGTACAATGAGCAGTTCTTC,CATSSPTSGYNEQFF
.,.,TRBJ2-1,TRBV2,TGTGCCAGCAGTGAATCGACTCGAGTGTGGTTCTTC,CASSESTRVWFF
.,TRBD1,TRBJ1-2,TRBV20-1,TGCAGTGTGGACAGGGGAAACTATGGCTACACCTTC,CSVDRGNYGYTF
.,TRBD1,TRBJ2-5,TRBV4-3,TGCGCCAGCAGCCTTGACAGGGACCCTGGGGAGACCCAGTACTTC,CASSLDRDPGETQYF
.,.,TRBJ2-4,TRBV28,TGTGCCAGCAGCTTCGGGAGTCGGAACATTCAGTACTTC,CASSFGSRNIQYF
.,.,TRBJ2-5,TRBV24-1,TGTGCCACCAGTGTTAGGGGGGACAGCTCCTCTGAGACCCAGTACTTC,CATSVRGDSSSETQYF
.,TRBD1,TRBJ2-5,TRBV4-1,TGCGCCAGCAGCCAAGCCGACAGGGAAGAGACCCAGTACTTC,CASSQADREETQYF
few,.,TRBJ1-1,TRBV4-1,TGCGCCAGCAGCCCTGGGGATAACACTGAAGCTTTCTTT,CASSPGDNTEAFF
.,.,TRBJ2-7,TRBV12-3/TRBV12-4,TGTGCCAGCAGTTCTCTTAGCGGCTACAATGAGCAGTACTTC,CASSSLSGYNEQYF
few,.,TRBJ2-4,TRBV28,TGTGCCAGCAGTTTACAGGGTCTCTGGATTCAGTACTTC,CASSLQGLWIQYF
.,.,TRBJ2-1,TRBV20-1,TGCAGTGCTGGAAGGGTTTATGAGCAGTTCTTC,CSAGRVYEQFF
.,.,TRBJ2-3,TRBV9,TGTGCCAGCAGCGCCGGACGGGGACGGAGATTCCGTCGCACAGATACGCAGTATTTT,CASSAGRGRRFRRTDTQYF
.,.,TRBJ2-7,TRBV12-3/TRBV12-4,TGTGCCAGCAGTCACGGGGTCGAGCAGTACTTC,CASSHGVEQYF
.,.,TRBJ2-6,TRBV6-1,TGTGCCAGCAGGGCGGGACAGCTGATCTCTGGGGCCAACGTCCTGACTTTC,CASRAGQLISGANVLTF
few,TRBD1,TRBJ1-6,TRBV7-9,TGTGCCAGCAGTCTTGGGACCACAGGGGGCCTCAATTCACCCCTCCACTTT,CASSLGTTGGLNSPLHF
.,.,TRBJ2-7,TRBV6-6,TGTGCCAGCAGTTACCGTGAGAACGAGCAGTACTTC,CASSYRENEQYF
.,.,TRBJ1-1,TRBV3-1,TGTGCCAGCAGCCATGAAGGGGTTAACACTGAAGCTTTCTTT,CASSHEGVNTEAFF
.,.,TRBJ2-7,TRBV28,TGTGCCCTCGGGGGGACACTGAACTCCTACGAGCAGTACTTC,CALGGTLNSYEQYF
.,TRBD1,TRBJ2-7,TRBV29-1,TGCAGCGTTGACATCGGGGGACAGGGGCGACACGAGCAGTACTTC,CSVDIGGQGRHEQYF
.,.,TRBJ2-3,TRBV29-1,TGCAGCGCCACCGGGGGTTTGATAGATACGCAGTATTTT,CSATGGLIDTQYF
.,.,TRBJ2-7,TRBV3-1,TGTGCCAGCAGCCAAGATCAGTACCACGAGCAGTACTTC,CASSQDQYHEQYF
.,TRBD2,TRBJ2-5,TRBV15,TGTGCCACCAGCAGAGATTTCCCTAGCGGGAGGGGAGAAGAGACCCAGTACTTC,CATSRDFPSGRGEETQYF
.,.,TRBJ2-2,TRBV7-7,TGTGCCAGCAGCTTGAGGGGACATAGCTCCGGGGAGCTGTTTTTT,CASSLRGHSSGELFF
.,.,TRBJ2-3,TRBV10-2,TGCGCCAGCAGCATTACGGGAGTAAGTACAGATACGCAGTATTTT,CASSITGVSTDTQYF